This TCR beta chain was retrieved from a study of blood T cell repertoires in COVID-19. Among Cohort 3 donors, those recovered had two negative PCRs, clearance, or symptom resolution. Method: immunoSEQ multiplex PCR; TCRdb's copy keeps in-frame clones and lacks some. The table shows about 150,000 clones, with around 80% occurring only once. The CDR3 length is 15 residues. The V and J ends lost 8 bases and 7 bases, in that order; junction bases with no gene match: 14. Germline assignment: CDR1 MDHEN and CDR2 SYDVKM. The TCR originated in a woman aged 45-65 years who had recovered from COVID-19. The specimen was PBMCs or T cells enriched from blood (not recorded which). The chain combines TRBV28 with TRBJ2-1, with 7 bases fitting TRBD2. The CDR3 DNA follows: TGTGCCAGCCAGACTAGCTCGTTTAAAGGGAATGAGCAGTTCTTC. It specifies CASQTSSFKGNEQFF.